What follows are 21 T cell receptor beta chains derived from one specimen sequenced in a study of cytomegalovirus exposure and HLA in healthy donors. Researchers ran the PCR with 60 Vbeta and 13 Jbeta primers. Sequenced by immunoSEQ multiplex PCR; TCRdb stores in-frame clones only, minus some. The profile shows roughly 100,000 clones, 75% to 85% of them singletons. The sequenced sample consisted of PBMCs. The receptors were gathered from a man aged 18 to 29 in good health and CMV-seronegative.

The chain links TRBV27 to TRBJ2-1; 10 nucleotides line up with TRBD2. CDR1 MNHEY and CDR2 SMNVEV come from the germline V gene (reference sequence). This CDR3 contains 15 residues. The J segment lost 6 bases and the V segment lost 6 bases, leaving 8 bases of the junction unmatched. The CDR3 DNA follows: TGTGCCAGCAGCGATAGCGGGAGGCCAATCAATGAGCAGTTCTTC. Translated, it gives CASSDSGRPINEQFF.

This clone was seen only once. The gene calls are TRBV27 and TRBJ1-2; TRBD1 aligns across 7 bases. V was clipped by 4 bases and J by 5 bases; unmatched bases: 7. Germline CDR1 and CDR2: MNHEY and SMNVEV (reference sequence). CDR3 length: 14 residues. CDR3: CASSYAPGGYGYTF. CDR3 nucleotide sequence: TGTGCCAGCAGTTATGCGCCAGGGGGGTATGGCTACACCTTC.

This chain uses TRBV10-2 with TRBJ1-1; TRBD1 is a possible D gene (6 bases). This CDR3 region has 15 residues. Germline V lookup: CDR1 WSHSY, CDR2 SAAADI. V was trimmed by 6 bases and J by 0 bases, leaving 14 bases between them. For the CDR3, the DNA is TGCGCCAGCAGAACCGGGACATCATTGAACACTGAAGCTTTCTTT. Its translation is CASRTGTSLNTEAFF.

A single count supports this clone. CDR3 nucleotides: TGTGCCAGCAGCTTAGGCAGCTACGAGCAGTACTTC. This gives the protein CASSLGSYEQYF. This rearrangement joins TRBV11-2 to TRBJ2-7; D unresolved. V was clipped by 1 base and J by 3 bases, with 4 bases between them. There are 12 residues in the CDR3. CDR1 is SGHAT and CDR2 is FQNNGV in the germline V gene.

V and J are TRBV2 and TRBJ2-2, with a possible D match to TRBD1 (6 bases). Looked up from germline, CDR1 is SNHLY and CDR2 is FYNNEI. The V end lost 3 bases, the J end lost 2 bases, and 10 bases lay between the germline ends. The CDR3 is 15 amino acids. The CDR3 loop is CASSDQGINTGELFF. CDR3 coding DNA: TGTGCCAGCAGTGACCAGGGGATTAACACCGGGGAGCTGTTTTTT.

The chain uses TRBV5-1 and TRBJ2-5; TRBD2 aligns across 11 bases. The CDR3 extends over 15 amino acids. Per germline, CDR1 SGHRS and CDR2 YFSETQ. V lost 2 bases to trimming and J lost 2 bases; unmatched junction nucleotides: 2. DNA for the CDR3: TGCGCCAGCAGCTTAACTAGCGGGAGTCAAGAGACCCAGTACTTC. Its translation is CASSLTSGSQETQYF.

The chain couples TRBV6-1 to TRBJ2-1, with 7 bases identical to TRBD2. The CDR3 loop spans 20 amino acids. V gave up 1 base and J gave up 8 bases; unmatched junction bases: 23. Germline V gene data show CDR1 as MNHNS and CDR2 as SASEGT. CDR3 sequence reads: CASSEGGWGGDAGLSHEQFF. CDR3 bases: TGTGCCAGCAGTGAAGGAGGATGGGGAGGGGATGCGGGTTTATCACATGAGCAGTTCTTC.

The chain has TRBV15 and TRBJ2-1; D possibly corresponds to TRBD2 (6 bases). The CDR3 loop spans 16 amino acids. Trimming removed 3 bases from V and 4 bases from J, with 16 bases in between. Germline-derived CDR1 and CDR2 are LNHNV and YYDKDF (reference sequence). In DNA, the CDR3 is TGTGCCACCAGCAGCCCCCAGAGCGGGTTTTACAATGAGCAGTTCTTC. Its translation: CATSSPQSGFYNEQFF.

The CDR3 DNA reads TGCGCCAGCAGCCAGCGACAGGGGGCGAACACTGAAGCTTTCTTT. Its protein is CASSQRQGANTEAFF. This chain uses TRBV4-3 with TRBJ1-1; the match to TRBD1 covers 10 bases. CDR1 LGHNA and CDR2 YSLEER come from the germline V gene. The CDR3 length is 15 residues. The junction had 2 bases not matched to a gene; V was cut back by 3 bases and J by 1 base.

This chain links TRBV19 with TRBJ2-1; possibly TRBD1 for D (6 bases). This CDR3 comprises 11 residues. Trimming took 4 bases from V and 10 from J, leaving 8 bases between them. Germline assignment: CDR1 LNHDA and CDR2 SQIVND (reference sequence). The CDR3 protein is CASSRQEEQFF. DNA for the CDR3: TGTGCCAGTAGTAGACAGGAGGAGCAGTTCTTC.

Here the CDR3 DNA reads TGTGCCTGGAGTATACAGTCTGCCTTCTATGGCTACACCTTC. Residues: CAWSIQSAFYGYTF. The chain uses TRBV30 and TRBJ1-2; D is unresolved. CDR1 is GTSNPN and CDR2 is SVGIG in the germline V gene (reference sequence). Trimming took 2 bases from V and 4 from J, leaving 14 bases between them. CDR3 length: 14 residues.

The chain joins TRBV6-5 to TRBJ1-5, with a possible D match to TRBD1 (5 bases). The CDR3 loop spans 13 amino acids. CDR1 MNHEY and CDR2 SVGAGI come from the germline V gene. V shed 10 bases and J shed 3 bases, with 13 bases lying between them. The CDR3 reads CATADSNNQPQHF. CDR3 in DNA: TGTGCCACCGCTGACAGCAACAATCAGCCCCAGCATTTT.

The V and J genes are TRBV27 and TRBJ2-1; D is unresolved. Trimming took 0 bases from V and 6 from J, leaving 6 bases between them. In germline, CDR1 is MNHEY, CDR2 SMNVEV (reference sequence). The CDR3 is 13 amino acids. For the CDR3, the DNA is TGTGCCAGCAGTTTATCTTTAATCAATGAGCAGTTCTTC. Translated: CASSLSLINEQFF.

The V gene is TRBV27, the J gene TRBJ2-2; D remains unclear. The CDR3 covers 13 residues. The ends were cut back, 4 bases at V and 4 bases at J, with 7 bases in the middle. Germline CDR1 and CDR2: MNHEY and SMNVEV (reference sequence). The CDR3 DNA is TGTGCCAGCAGTTCGACACCCACCGGGGAGCTGTTTTTT. Protein sequence: CASSSTPTGELFF.

Concerning this clone: The same CDR3 arises from other DNA sequences in this sample as well. V is TRBV6-5 and J is TRBJ1-6, with D possibly TRBD1 on 6 matching bases. CDR3 length: 14 residues. Germline V gene lookup returns CDR1 MNHEY and CDR2 SVGAGI. With 2 bases removed from V and 10 bases from J, the gap between germline ends came to 12 bases. DNA of the CDR3: TGTGCCAGCAGTTACCGGGGGGCTGGATCACCCCTCCACTTT. Encoded protein: CASSYRGAGSPLHF.

This rearrangement joins TRBV19 to TRBJ1-2, with a possible D match to TRBD1 (6 bases). The V and J ends lost 2 bases and 6 bases respectively, with 10 bases between them. This CDR3 is 13 amino acids long. Germline V gene data show CDR1 as LNHDA and CDR2 as SQIVND (reference sequence). The CDR3 sequence: CASSILGADGYTF. The CDR3 DNA follows: TGTGCCAGTAGTATACTGGGGGCGGATGGCTACACCTTC.

V is TRBV6-5 and J is TRBJ2-2; 7 bases agree with TRBD2. V shed 2 bases, J shed 6 bases, and the junction held 6 bases outside the gene matches. The germline CDR1 and CDR2 sequences are MNHEY and SVGAGI. This CDR3 contains 15 residues. CDR3 in DNA: TGTGCCAGCAGTTACGCCGCGCGGGAGTCCGGGGAGCTGTTTTTT. Protein product: CASSYAARESGELFF.

A remark on this clone: A junction boundary mismatches the germline segment, possibly from a read error. CDR3 loop: CASSSGDARTSGSTF. In DNA form, the CDR3 reads TGTGCCAGCAGCTCCGGGGACGCCCGGACTAGCGGGTCCACCTTC. J is TRBJ2-7 and V is TRBV13, with 11 bases matching TRBD2. CDR1 and CDR2 (germline): PRHDT, FYEKMQ (reference sequence). The CDR3 contains 15 residues.

This clone has more than one count but fewer than ten. The chain combines TRBV28 with TRBJ1-2; 9 nucleotides match TRBD1. The CDR3 totals 13 residues. V gave up 10 bases and J gave up 4 bases; unmatched junction bases: 7. From germline, CDR1 is MDHEN and CDR2 SYDVKM. The CDR3 DNA reads TGTGCCACCTTAGGACAGGGGATCTATGGCTACACCTTC. It codes for CATLGQGIYGYTF.

In DNA form, the CDR3 reads TGTGCCAGCAGCTTTTTTCCCTCGGAGGGCAATCAGCCCCAGCATTTT. Translating gives CASSFFPSEGNQPQHF. V usage is TRBV5-5 and J usage is TRBJ1-5; D call uncertain. The germline V gene encodes CDR1 SGHKS and CDR2 YYEKEE (reference sequence). The CDR3 spans 16 residues. V was cut by 2 bases and J by 2 bases, with 14 bases left in between.

The rearrangement joins TRBV7-3 to TRBJ1-1; perhaps TRBD1 as D (5 bases). This CDR3 region has 16 residues. The V and J ends lost 0 bases and 0 bases respectively, with 11 bases between them. CDR1 is SGHTA, CDR2 FQGTGA, per germline. The CDR3: CASSLTWGLMNTEAFF. The CDR3 DNA is TGTGCCAGCAGCTTAACGTGGGGCCTCATGAACACTGAAGCTTTCTTT.